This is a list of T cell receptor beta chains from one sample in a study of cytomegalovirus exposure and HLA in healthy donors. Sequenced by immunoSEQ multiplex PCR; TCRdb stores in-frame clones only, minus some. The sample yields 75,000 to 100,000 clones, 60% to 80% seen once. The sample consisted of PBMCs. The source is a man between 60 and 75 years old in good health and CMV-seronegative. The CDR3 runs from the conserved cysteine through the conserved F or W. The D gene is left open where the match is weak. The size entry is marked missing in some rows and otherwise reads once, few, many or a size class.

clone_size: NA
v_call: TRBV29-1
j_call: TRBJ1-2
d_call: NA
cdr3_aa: CSATVNYGYTF
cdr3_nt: TGCAGCGCTACAGTTAACTATGGCTACACCTTC

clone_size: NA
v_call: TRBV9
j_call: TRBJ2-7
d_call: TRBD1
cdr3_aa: CASSVGQGTNYEQYF
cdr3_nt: TGTGCCAGCAGCGTAGGACAGGGGACGAACTACGAGCAGTACTTC

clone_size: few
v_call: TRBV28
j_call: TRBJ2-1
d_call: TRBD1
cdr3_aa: CASSPQGQGAYNEQFF
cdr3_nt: TGTGCCAGCAGTCCACAGGGACAGGGGGCGTACAATGAGCAGTTCTTC

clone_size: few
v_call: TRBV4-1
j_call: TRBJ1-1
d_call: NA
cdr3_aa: CASSQGAYTAESFF
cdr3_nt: TGCGCCAGCAGCCAAGGGGCTTATACGGCTGAATCTTTCTTT

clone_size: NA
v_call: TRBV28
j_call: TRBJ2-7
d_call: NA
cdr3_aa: CASSLGAGRLQYF
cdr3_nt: TGTGCCAGCAGTTTAGGGGCGGGGAGGCTGCAGTACTTC

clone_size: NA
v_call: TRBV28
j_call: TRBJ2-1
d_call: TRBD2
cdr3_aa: CASSLRTSGSTYNEQFF
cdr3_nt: TGTGCCAGCAGTTTAAGGACTAGCGGGAGTACCTACAATGAGCAGTTCTTC

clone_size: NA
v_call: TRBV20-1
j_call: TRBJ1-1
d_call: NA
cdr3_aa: CSVRESGEAFF
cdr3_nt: TGCAGTGTTCGGGAGAGCGGTGAAGCTTTCTTT

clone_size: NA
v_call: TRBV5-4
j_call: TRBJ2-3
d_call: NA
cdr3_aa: CASSLPGTDTQYF
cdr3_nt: TGTGCCAGCAGTCTTCCAGGGACAGATACGCAGTATTTT

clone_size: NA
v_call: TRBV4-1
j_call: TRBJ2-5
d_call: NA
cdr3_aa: CASSRDLTLDDQYF
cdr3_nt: TGCGCCAGCAGCCGGGACTTAACCTTAGATGACCAGTACTTC

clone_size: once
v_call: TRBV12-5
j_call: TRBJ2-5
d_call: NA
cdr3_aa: CASGTQASETQYF
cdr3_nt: TGTGCTAGTGGAACACAGGCCTCTGAGACCCAGTACTTC

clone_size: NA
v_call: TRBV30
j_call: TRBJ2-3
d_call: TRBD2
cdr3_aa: CAWRVAGAPPVQYF
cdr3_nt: TGTGCCTGGAGGGTAGCGGGGGCTCCCCCTGTGCAGTATTTT

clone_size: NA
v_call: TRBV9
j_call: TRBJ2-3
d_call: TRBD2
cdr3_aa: CASSFRAGEGTDTQYF
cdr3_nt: TGTGCCAGTTCCTTCAGAGCGGGAGAGGGCACAGATACGCAGTATTTT